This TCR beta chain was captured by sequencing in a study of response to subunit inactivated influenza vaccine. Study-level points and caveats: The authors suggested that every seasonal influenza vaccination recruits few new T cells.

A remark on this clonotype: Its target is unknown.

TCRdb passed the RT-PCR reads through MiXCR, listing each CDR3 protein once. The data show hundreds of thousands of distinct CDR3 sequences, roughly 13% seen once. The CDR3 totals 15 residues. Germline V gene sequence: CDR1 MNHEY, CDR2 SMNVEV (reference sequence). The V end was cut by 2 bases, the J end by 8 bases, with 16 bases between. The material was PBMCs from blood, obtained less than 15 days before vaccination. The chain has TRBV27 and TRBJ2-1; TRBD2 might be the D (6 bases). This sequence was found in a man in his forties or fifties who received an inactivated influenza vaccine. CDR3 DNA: TGTGCCAGCAGTTTAGGAGGGACCCCCAGGGATGAGCAGTTCTTC. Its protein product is CASSLGGTPRDEQFF.